Listed below are T cell receptor beta chains from one sample, sequenced in a study of blood T cell repertoires in COVID-19. Here immunoSEQ multiplex PCR was the method, and the copy in TCRdb shows in-frame clones only, minus some. This sample has under 350,000 clones, with 80% to 90% found just once. Sample: PBMCs or T cells enriched from blood (not recorded which). The receptors stem from a man aged 30 to 39 who had recovered from COVID-19. Both conserved end residues are part of each CDR3. Fields, in order: clone size, D gene, V gene, J gene, CDR3 DNA, CDR3 protein. A D gene is named only where the DNA matches it firmly. A row's size may be missing; if present it is once, few, many or a size class.

clone_size: NA
d_call: TRBD1
v_call: TRBV7-8
j_call: TRBJ2-6
cdr3_nt: TGTGCCAGCAGCTCCACAGGGGCTGGGGCCAACGTCCTGACTTTC
cdr3_aa: CASSSTGAGANVLTF

clone_size: NA
d_call: NA
v_call: TRBV23-1
j_call: TRBJ1-6
cdr3_nt: TGCGCCAGCACCCAATCCCGGTATAATTCACCCCTCCACTTT
cdr3_aa: CASTQSRYNSPLHF

clone_size: NA
d_call: NA
v_call: TRBV11-2
j_call: TRBJ2-4
cdr3_nt: TGTGCCAGCAGCTTTAACAGGCTAAACATTCAGTACTTC
cdr3_aa: CASSFNRLNIQYF

clone_size: NA
d_call: TRBD2
v_call: TRBV5-1
j_call: TRBJ2-2
cdr3_nt: TGCGCCAGCAGCCCGGACCCGGTAGCGGGGGGTTTAAACACCGGGGAGCTGTTTTTT
cdr3_aa: CASSPDPVAGGLNTGELFF

clone_size: NA
d_call: TRBD1
v_call: TRBV27
j_call: TRBJ2-7
cdr3_nt: TGTGCCAGCAGTTTCTGGACAGGGGGGTCCTACGAGCAGTACTTC
cdr3_aa: CASSFWTGGSYEQYF

clone_size: NA
d_call: NA
v_call: TRBV21-1
j_call: TRBJ2-5
cdr3_nt: TGTGCCAGCAGCAAAAGGGAGCCTGTCGGCGGACAAGAGACCCAGTACTTC
cdr3_aa: CASSKREPVGGQETQYF

clone_size: NA
d_call: TRBD1
v_call: TRBV6-5
j_call: TRBJ2-5
cdr3_nt: TGTGCCAGCAGTTTCAGGGGGCAGGAGACCCAGTACTTC
cdr3_aa: CASSFRGQETQYF

clone_size: NA
d_call: NA
v_call: TRBV18
j_call: TRBJ2-7
cdr3_nt: TGTGCCAGCTCACCAGAGTACGAGCAGTACTTC
cdr3_aa: CASSPEYEQYF

clone_size: NA
d_call: NA
v_call: TRBV4-1
j_call: TRBJ1-4
cdr3_nt: TGCGCCAGCAGCCAAGATTTTTCTGCAACTAATGAAAAACTGTTTTTT
cdr3_aa: CASSQDFSATNEKLFF

clone_size: NA
d_call: NA
v_call: TRBV28
j_call: TRBJ1-2
cdr3_nt: TGTGCCAGCACACCAGGGGATTATGGCTACACCTTC
cdr3_aa: CASTPGDYGYTF

clone_size: NA
d_call: NA
v_call: TRBV4-2
j_call: TRBJ1-3
cdr3_nt: TGTGCCAGCAGCCAAGCTGGCCAAACCATATATTTT
cdr3_aa: CASSQAGQTIYF

clone_size: few
d_call: TRBD2
v_call: TRBV7-9
j_call: TRBJ2-1
cdr3_nt: TGTGCCAGCAGCTTGCGAGGGACTATGAACAATGAGCAGTTCTTC
cdr3_aa: CASSLRGTMNNEQFF

clone_size: NA
d_call: TRBD1
v_call: TRBV12-3/TRBV12-4
j_call: TRBJ2-1
cdr3_nt: TGTGCCAGCAAACAGGGGGCAGGCTATGAGCAGTTCTTC
cdr3_aa: CASKQGAGYEQFF

clone_size: once
d_call: NA
v_call: TRBV27
j_call: TRBJ1-1
cdr3_nt: TGTGCCAGCAGAGCCGGGGACACTGAAGCTTTCTTT
cdr3_aa: CASRAGDTEAFF

clone_size: NA
d_call: NA
v_call: TRBV6-6
j_call: TRBJ1-3
cdr3_nt: TGTGCCAGCAGCTTACAGGGCTCTGGAAACACCATATATTTT
cdr3_aa: CASSLQGSGNTIYF

clone_size: NA
d_call: NA
v_call: TRBV21-1
j_call: TRBJ2-7
cdr3_nt: TGTGCCAGCAGCAAAGGGCGGACTAGAGGAAAAAAGGGACCCGAGCAGTACTTC
cdr3_aa: CASSKGRTRGKKGPEQYF

clone_size: NA
d_call: NA
v_call: TRBV3-1/TRBV3-2
j_call: TRBJ1-3
cdr3_nt: TGTGCCAGCAGCCCGCCCCGGGGCTCTGGAAACACCATATATTTT
cdr3_aa: CASSPPRGSGNTIYF

clone_size: NA
d_call: TRBD2
v_call: TRBV27
j_call: TRBJ2-2
cdr3_nt: TGTGCCAGCAGTTTACATGTAGCGGGTACGAACACCGGGGAGCTGTTTTTT
cdr3_aa: CASSLHVAGTNTGELFF

clone_size: NA
d_call: TRBD2
v_call: TRBV5-4
j_call: TRBJ2-1
cdr3_nt: TGTGCCAGCAGCTGGGGGACTAGCCGAAGTAAGTCCGACAATGAGCAGTTCTTC
cdr3_aa: CASSWGTSRSKSDNEQFF

clone_size: NA
d_call: TRBD1
v_call: TRBV30
j_call: TRBJ1-6
cdr3_nt: TGTGCCTGGACCCGGACAGGGGTCAATAATTCACCCCTCCACTTT
cdr3_aa: CAWTRTGVNNSPLHF

clone_size: NA
d_call: TRBD1
v_call: TRBV7-9
j_call: TRBJ1-5
cdr3_nt: TGTGCCAGCAGCTTAAGTACAGGGGGGGAGAATCAGCCCCAGCATTTT
cdr3_aa: CASSLSTGGENQPQHF

clone_size: NA
d_call: NA
v_call: TRBV6-5
j_call: TRBJ1-1
cdr3_nt: TGTGCCAGCAGTTATGACAGAAGCTCTGCCGAAGCTTTCTTT
cdr3_aa: CASSYDRSSAEAFF

clone_size: NA
d_call: TRBD2
v_call: TRBV13
j_call: TRBJ2-1
cdr3_nt: TGTGCCAGCAGCCCTCGACCTACTAGCGGAGCTCCCTACAATGAGCAGTTCTTC
cdr3_aa: CASSPRPTSGAPYNEQFF

clone_size: NA
d_call: TRBD1
v_call: TRBV5-4
j_call: TRBJ1-2
cdr3_nt: TGTGCCAGCAGCCGTGGACAGGACCGGGGCTACACCTTC
cdr3_aa: CASSRGQDRGYTF

clone_size: NA
d_call: NA
v_call: TRBV11-3
j_call: TRBJ2-3
cdr3_nt: TGTGCCAGCAGCTTAGATAGTGCGGGAACCAGCACAGATACGCAGTATTTT
cdr3_aa: CASSLDSAGTSTDTQYF

clone_size: NA
d_call: TRBD2
v_call: TRBV2
j_call: TRBJ2-7
cdr3_nt: TGTGCCAGCAGAGCTAGCGGGAGGTTCTACGAGCAGTACTTC
cdr3_aa: CASRASGRFYEQYF

clone_size: few
d_call: NA
v_call: TRBV10-1
j_call: TRBJ2-7
cdr3_nt: TGCGCCAGCAGCTCCGGTTCCTACGAGCAGTACTTC
cdr3_aa: CASSSGSYEQYF

clone_size: NA
d_call: TRBD2
v_call: TRBV5-1
j_call: TRBJ2-3
cdr3_nt: TGCGCCAGCAGCCCGACTAGCGGGAGAACAGATACGCAGTATTTT
cdr3_aa: CASSPTSGRTDTQYF

clone_size: NA
d_call: TRBD2
v_call: TRBV27
j_call: TRBJ2-1
cdr3_nt: TGTGCCAGCAGTTGGGGGGGGACTAGCGGGAGAAGGTACAATGAGCAGTTCTTC
cdr3_aa: CASSWGGTSGRRYNEQFF

clone_size: NA
d_call: TRBD1
v_call: TRBV18
j_call: TRBJ1-3
cdr3_nt: TGTGCCAGCTCACCGTTGACACAGGGGAGTGGAGACACCATATATTTT
cdr3_aa: CASSPLTQGSGDTIYF

clone_size: NA
d_call: NA
v_call: TRBV20-1
j_call: TRBJ1-1
cdr3_nt: TGCAGTGCTAGTGAATCGGGACTAACGGGAGAAGCTTTCTTT
cdr3_aa: CSASESGLTGEAFF

clone_size: few
d_call: NA
v_call: TRBV12-3/TRBV12-4
j_call: TRBJ2-1
cdr3_nt: TGTAGGGTAGCGCCTAGCTCCTACAATGAGCAGTTCTTC
cdr3_aa: CRVAPSSYNEQFF

clone_size: many
d_call: TRBD1
v_call: TRBV5-1
j_call: TRBJ1-6
cdr3_nt: TGCGCCAGCAGCTACCGGGACAGCCTTAATTCACCCCTCCACTTT
cdr3_aa: CASSYRDSLNSPLHF

clone_size: NA
d_call: NA
v_call: TRBV11-2
j_call: TRBJ2-5
cdr3_nt: TGTGCCAGCAGCCGCGGACAGCTCCAAGAGACCCAGTACTTC
cdr3_aa: CASSRGQLQETQYF

clone_size: NA
d_call: NA
v_call: TRBV5-1
j_call: TRBJ1-6
cdr3_nt: TGCGCCAGCAGCTCGACACCCCTGAGCTCCTATAATTCACCCCTCCACTTT
cdr3_aa: CASSSTPLSSYNSPLHF

clone_size: NA
d_call: NA
v_call: TRBV5-4
j_call: TRBJ2-2
cdr3_nt: TGTGCCAGCAGCTTGGCCGGGGGAGGCCACACCGGGGAGCTGTTTTTT
cdr3_aa: CASSLAGGGHTGELFF

clone_size: once
d_call: TRBD1
v_call: TRBV5-4
j_call: TRBJ1-4
cdr3_nt: TGTGCCAGCAGCGCCCTCACCGGGACAGGAGCTGAAAAACTGTTTTTT
cdr3_aa: CASSALTGTGAEKLFF

clone_size: NA
d_call: TRBD2
v_call: TRBV28
j_call: TRBJ2-1
cdr3_nt: TGTGCCAGCAGTCTTATAGCGGGGGGCTCCTACAATGAGCAGTTCTTC
cdr3_aa: CASSLIAGGSYNEQFF

clone_size: NA
d_call: TRBD1
v_call: TRBV27
j_call: TRBJ2-7
cdr3_nt: TGTGCCAGCAGTTTATCGCCCGGGACAGGCGTCTACGAGCAGTACTTC
cdr3_aa: CASSLSPGTGVYEQYF

clone_size: NA
d_call: TRBD1
v_call: TRBV5-1
j_call: TRBJ2-2
cdr3_nt: TGCGCCAGCGGAACCGGGACAGTCTACACCGGGGAGCTGTTTTTT
cdr3_aa: CASGTGTVYTGELFF

clone_size: few
d_call: TRBD1
v_call: TRBV5-1
j_call: TRBJ2-5
cdr3_nt: TGCGCCAGCAGCCGGGAGGGACAGGGGTGGACCCAGTACTTC
cdr3_aa: CASSREGQGWTQYF

clone_size: NA
d_call: TRBD2
v_call: TRBV5-1
j_call: TRBJ2-3
cdr3_nt: TGCGCCAGTTCTGTAGCGGGGGACACAGATACGCAGTATTTT
cdr3_aa: CASSVAGDTDTQYF

clone_size: NA
d_call: NA
v_call: TRBV6-5
j_call: TRBJ1-2
cdr3_nt: TGTGCCAGCAGTACCCGCGGGGACGATGGCTACACCTTC
cdr3_aa: CASSTRGDDGYTF

clone_size: NA
d_call: TRBD2
v_call: TRBV11-2
j_call: TRBJ2-5
cdr3_nt: TGTGCCAGCAGCTTAGGAGGTAGCGGGGGGTTCCGGGAGACCCAGTACTTC
cdr3_aa: CASSLGGSGGFRETQYF

clone_size: NA
d_call: TRBD1
v_call: TRBV18
j_call: TRBJ1-1
cdr3_nt: TGTGCCAGCTCACCAGGTCGACAGGGAATAGGGACTGAAGCTTTCTTT
cdr3_aa: CASSPGRQGIGTEAFF

clone_size: NA
d_call: NA
v_call: TRBV21-1
j_call: TRBJ2-2
cdr3_nt: TGTGCCAGCAGCCCACGGACAGGGATTTTTTCCGGGGAGCTGTTTTTT
cdr3_aa: CASSPRTGIFSGELFF

clone_size: NA
d_call: NA
v_call: TRBV2
j_call: TRBJ1-4
cdr3_nt: TGTGCCAGCATCTACAGGGTAACTGGTGAAAAACTGTTTTTT
cdr3_aa: CASIYRVTGEKLFF

clone_size: NA
d_call: TRBD1
v_call: TRBV9
j_call: TRBJ2-3
cdr3_nt: TGTGCCAGCAGCGAGTGGACAGGGGGTACGGGAGATACGCAGTATTTT
cdr3_aa: CASSEWTGGTGDTQYF

clone_size: NA
d_call: TRBD1
v_call: TRBV7-9
j_call: TRBJ2-5
cdr3_nt: TGTGCCAGCAGCTCGACAGGGTCGTCGGAGACCCAGTACTTC
cdr3_aa: CASSSTGSSETQYF

clone_size: NA
d_call: NA
v_call: TRBV30
j_call: TRBJ1-1
cdr3_nt: TGTGCCTGGAGTGTACGGGTGAACACTGAAGCTTTCTTT
cdr3_aa: CAWSVRVNTEAFF